This TCR beta chain emerged from a study of cytomegalovirus exposure and HLA in healthy donors. Overall study results and limits: With later analysis, a missense DCLRE1C variant became linked to TCR beta V- and J-gene trimming. Rates of TCR association differed by HLA locus in a later analysis, with DRB1 highest and HLA-C lowest.

The PCR used 60 Vbeta and 13 Jbeta primers. Produced via immunoSEQ multiplex PCR; TCRdb's table is partial and in-frame only. This sample yields roughly 45,000 clones, of which less than 75% are seen a single time; approximately 12% belongs to the top ten. This clone was observed a few times. Antigen: not known. The germline V gene encodes CDR1 LNHDA and CDR2 SQIVND (reference sequence). There are 13 residues in the CDR3. V lost 8 bases to trimming and J lost 6 bases, with 14 bases between them. This chain joins TRBV19 and TRBJ1-5; D is possibly TRBD1 (6 bases). The origin of this receptor is a man aged 60-69 years in good health and CMV-seropositive. The sequenced sample consisted of PBMCs. CDR3 nucleotide sequence: TGTGCCAGTCAACAGGGATATCGTCAGCCCCAGCATTTT. It is translated as CASQQGYRQPQHF.